Shown below are 31 T cell receptor beta chains from a single sample sequenced in a study of blood T cell repertoires in COVID-19. Repertoires were generated with immunoSEQ multiplex PCR, while TCRdb's copy carries only in-frame clones and drops some. The sample holds roughly 100,000 clones, 85% seen once. The sequenced sample was peripheral blood. These receptors all stem from a man aged 50-60 years with acute or convalescent COVID-19.

This clone showed up just once. The CDR3 sequence: CAISEPSVASRDEQFF. For the CDR3, the DNA is TGTGCCATCAGTGAGCCCTCGGTGGCCAGCAGGGATGAGCAGTTCTTC. The J gene is TRBJ2-1, the V gene TRBV10-3; possible D gene TRBD1, 5 bases. V lost 2 bases, J lost 8 bases, and 19 bases lay in between. This CDR3 region has 16 residues. Germline values: CDR1 ENHRY, CDR2 SYGVKD.

The V and J genes are TRBV5-1 and TRBJ2-7, with 7 nucleotides matching TRBD1. The germline V gene encodes CDR1 SGHRS and CDR2 YFSETQ. V was pared by 1 base and J by 1 base, with 8 bases of the junction left unmatched. The CDR3 totals 16 residues. Written as DNA, the CDR3 is TGCGCCAGCAGCTTGCTGGGCAGGGGGACATCCTACGAGCAGTACTTC. Its translation: CASSLLGRGTSYEQYF.

J is TRBJ2-6 and V is TRBV18; weak D call: TRBD2 (5 bases). This CDR3 is built from 15 residues. Looked up from germline, CDR1 is KGHSH and CDR2 is LQKENI. The ends were cut back, 2 bases at V and 4 bases at J, with 9 bases in the middle. CDR3 protein: CASSPGSGGANVLTF. The CDR3 coding sequence is TGTGCCAGCTCACCAGGGTCGGGAGGGGCCAACGTCCTGACTTTC.

CDR3 coding DNA: TGTGCCAGCAGCCCACGACTAGCGGGGGGCCAAGAGACCCAGTACTTC. Residues: CASSPRLAGGQETQYF. The J gene is TRBJ2-5, the V gene TRBV9, with 13 bases fitting TRBD2. The CDR3 extends over 16 amino acids. V lost 4 bases, J lost 1 base, and 4 bases stayed unmatched. Germline V gene sequence: CDR1 SGDLS, CDR2 YYNGEE.

The chain couples TRBV7-2 to TRBJ1-1, with 7 bases matching TRBD1. This CDR3 has 14 residues. The J segment lost 4 bases and the V segment lost 5 bases, leaving 7 bases of the junction unmatched. The germline V gene encodes CDR1 SGHTA and CDR2 FQGNSA. CDR3 region: CASSRPAGGTEAFF. For the CDR3, the DNA is TGTGCCAGCAGCCGTCCCGCAGGGGGCACTGAAGCTTTCTTT.

Notes on this clone: This sample also contains other DNA sequences that code for the same CDR3. The chain has TRBV7-9 and TRBJ2-3; 7 bases map to TRBD1. The trim removed 5 bases at V and 4 bases at J, leaving 3 bases unmatched. CDR1 and CDR2 (germline): SEHNR, FQNEAQ (reference sequence). The CDR3 runs to 13 residues. The CDR3 coding sequence is TGTGCCAGCAGCCTGGGGACAGCAGATACGCAGTATTTT. Its translation is CASSLGTADTQYF.

The rearrangement links TRBV27 to TRBJ1-5, with D perhaps matching TRBD1 (5 bases). The CDR3 covers 14 residues. Germline loops: CDR1 MNHEY, CDR2 SMNVEV (reference sequence). Trimming pared 10 bases from V and 8 bases from J, leaving 21 bases between. The CDR3 sequence: CATRQTELSKPQHF. The CDR3 DNA reads as TGTGCCACCCGCCAGACAGAACTAAGTAAGCCCCAGCATTTT.

The V gene is TRBV18, the J gene TRBJ2-7, with 8 bases that match TRBD2. The J segment lost 5 bases and the V segment lost 2 bases, leaving 8 bases of the junction unmatched. This CDR3 is 15 amino acids long. The germline gives CDR1 KGHSH, CDR2 LQKENI. CDR3 sequence (DNA): TGTGCCAGCTCACCAGGGGACACGGGAGGGGACGAGCAGTACTTC. Translation gives CASSPGDTGGDEQYF.

The genes are TRBV19 and TRBJ2-1; D gene unclear. V was clipped by 3 bases and J by 4 bases, with 7 bases between them. Germline CDR1 LNHDA, CDR2 SQIVND (reference sequence). The CDR3 is 13 amino acids. This chain's CDR3 is CASSIREYNEQFF. In nucleotides, the CDR3 is TGTGCCAGTAGTATTCGCGAGTACAATGAGCAGTTCTTC. Using reference TRBV19 and TRBJ2-1 for the parts outside the CDR3, the full variable domain is DGGITQSPKYLFRKEGQNVTLSCEQNLNHDAMYWYRQDPGQGLRLIYYSQIVNDFQKGDIAEGYSVSREKKESFPLTVTSAQKNPTAFYLCASSIREYNEQFFGPGTRLTVL.

The V and J genes are TRBV28 and TRBJ2-1; 10 positions match TRBD1. CDR1 is MDHEN and CDR2 is SYDVKM in the germline V gene. The trim removed 6 bases at V and 9 bases at J, leaving 8 bases unmatched. The CDR3 is 14 residues long. The CDR3 nucleotides are TGTGCCAGCAGCCTGACAGGGGGCTGGGGTGAGCAGTTCTTC. The encoded protein is CASSLTGGWGEQFF.

This rearrangement joins TRBV6-2 or TRBV6-3 to TRBJ1-5, with D perhaps matching TRBD1 (6 bases). V shed 2 bases and J shed 3 bases, with 11 bases lying between them. The germline V gene has CDR1 MNHEY and CDR2 SVGEGT. This CDR3 has 15 amino acids. CDR3 sequence (DNA): TGTGCCAGCAGTTACAGGGGGTTAGTCAATCAGCCCCAGCATTTT. It yields the protein CASSYRGLVNQPQHF.

The V call is TRBV2, the J call TRBJ2-3; 7 nucleotides line up with TRBD2. Losses at the gene ends were 7 bases for V and 0 bases for J; bases not matched to a gene: 7. CDR1 SNHLY and CDR2 FYNNEI come from the germline V gene. The CDR3 covers 15 residues. The CDR3: CASNMRGYSTDTQYF. The CDR3 nucleotides are TGTGCCAGCAACATGCGGGGGTATAGCACAGATACGCAGTATTTT.

The chain is built from TRBV4-1 and TRBJ2-4, with 9 bases that match TRBD1. The CDR3 is made up of 17 amino acids. Germline CDR1 MGHRA, CDR2 YSYEKL. V shed 1 base, J shed 7 bases, and the junction held 11 bases outside the gene matches. The CDR3 DNA is TGCGCCAGCAGCCAAGTCACCGGGACAGGGCCTTTTAACATTCAGTACTTC. It yields the protein CASSQVTGTGPFNIQYF.

This chain connects TRBV6-5 to TRBJ1-2; TRBD1 might be the D (5 bases). Germline V lookup: CDR1 MNHEY, CDR2 SVGAGI. Trimming left V 2 bases short and J 4 bases short, with 11 bases between. The CDR3 extends over 14 amino acids. The DNA of the CDR3 is TGTGCCAGCAGTTACCAGGGTACGGGCTATGGCTACACCTTC. Translated: CASSYQGTGYGYTF.

In its sample, this clone was seen a few times. V gene TRBV2 combines with J gene TRBJ1-2; no reliable D call. Germline loops: CDR1 SNHLY, CDR2 FYNNEI. Trimming cost V 7 bases and J 5 bases, with 8 bases left between them. The CDR3 runs to 11 residues. CDR3 bases: TGTGCCAGCACCCAGGAATATGGCTACACCTTC. The encoded protein is CASTQEYGYTF.

The count of this clone is one. The chain carries TRBV25-1 and TRBJ1-6; the D is unclear. Germline values: CDR1 MGHDK, CDR2 SYGVNS. This CDR3 has 16 residues. V was shortened by 1 base and J by 0 bases, with 7 bases between the two germline ends. CDR3 nucleotide sequence: TGTGCCAGCAGTGAATGGGCAAGCTCCTATAATTCACCCCTCCACTTT. It encodes CASSEWASSYNSPLHF. Based on the CDR3 plus reference TRBV25-1 and TRBJ1-6, the full variable domain is EADIYQTPRYLVIGTGKKITLECSQTMGHDKMYWYQQDPGMELHLIHYSYGVNSTEKGDLSSESTVSRIRTEHFPLTLESARPSHTSQYLCASSEWASSYNSPLHFGNGTRLTVT.

V and J are TRBV16 and TRBJ1-1, with 7 bases that match TRBD1. CDR1 and CDR2 (germline): KGHSY, FQNENV. V was clipped by 2 bases and J by 3 bases; unmatched bases: 9. This CDR3 is 16 amino acids long. The CDR3 spells CASSQEGARWDTEAFF. The CDR3 nucleotides read TGTGCCAGCAGCCAAGAGGGGGCGCGGTGGGACACTGAAGCTTTCTTT. Drawing the rest from reference TRBV16 and TRBJ1-1, the complete variable domain is GEEVAQTPKHLVRGEGQKAKLYCAPIKGHSYVFWYQQVLKNEFKFLISFQNENVFDETGMPKERFSAKCLPNSPCSLEIQATKLEDSAVYFCASSQEGARWDTEAFFGQGTRLTVV.

This chain links TRBV11-3 with TRBJ2-1; TRBD1 is a possible D gene (6 bases). Trimming shortened V by 5 bases and J by 10 bases, and 12 bases separated the two germline ends. Germline CDR1 reads SGHNT; CDR2 reads YENEEA. The CDR3 loop spans 12 amino acids. CDR3 DNA: TGTGCCAGCAGCCGGGCTGACAGGGAGCAGTTCTTC. This codes for CASSRADREQFF.

CDR3 in amino acids: CASRTTDYNEQFF. The CDR3 DNA reads as TGTGCCAGTAGGACCACAGACTACAATGAGCAGTTCTTC. The chain joins TRBV19 to TRBJ2-1, with D uncertain. The CDR3 has 13 amino acids. Trimming cost V 6 bases and J 3 bases, with 9 bases left between them. In germline, CDR1 is LNHDA, CDR2 SQIVND (reference sequence).

The rearrangement links TRBV29-1 to TRBJ1-1, with D unclear. Germline values: CDR1 SQVTM, CDR2 ANQGSEA. CDR3 length: 12 amino acids. V shed 7 bases and J shed 1 base, with 10 bases lying between them. The CDR3 region is CSAHWANTEAFF. The DNA of the CDR3 is TGCAGCGCCCACTGGGCGAACACTGAAGCTTTCTTT.

J is TRBJ1-2 and V is TRBV11-2; 8 positions agree with TRBD1. The junction had 3 bases not matched to a gene; V was cut back by 4 bases and J by 8 bases. Germline-derived CDR1 and CDR2 are SGHAT and FQNNGV. The CDR3 contains 12 residues. CDR3 region: CASSSRGQGYTF. CDR3 coding DNA: TGTGCCAGCAGCTCCAGGGGGCAGGGCTACACCTTC. The full variable domain, rest sourced from reference TRBV11-2 and TRBJ1-2, is EAGVAQSPRYKIIEKRQSVAFWCNPISGHATLYWYQQILGQGPKLLIQFQNNGVVDDSQLPKDRFSAERLKGVDSTLKIQPAKLEDSAVYLCASSSRGQGYTFGSGTRLTVV.

The rearrangement links TRBV29-1 to TRBJ1-3; maybe TRBD1 (6 bases). The CDR3 covers 12 residues. V gave up 6 bases and J gave up 4 bases, with 10 bases separating them. Germline V lookup: CDR1 SQVTM, CDR2 ANQGSEA. CDR3 amino acids: CSVRDKGNTIYF. The CDR3 DNA is TGCAGCGTCCGGGACAAAGGAAACACCATATATTTT.

The chain joins TRBV29-1 to TRBJ1-4; D may be TRBD1 (6 bases). The ends were cut back, 7 bases at V and 6 bases at J, with 15 bases in the middle. This CDR3 comprises 13 residues. Per germline, CDR1 SQVTM and CDR2 ANQGSEA. In nucleotides, the CDR3 is TGCAGCGCCTTACAGGGAGGGGATGAAAAACTGTTTTTT. Its protein is CSALQGGDEKLFF.

The chain has TRBV2 and TRBJ2-2; a weak D match, TRBD2 (7 bases). The CDR3 contains 15 residues. V was clipped by 1 base and J by 6 bases, with 12 bases between them. Per germline, CDR1 SNHLY and CDR2 FYNNEI. CDR3 bases: TGTGCCAGCAGTGAAGTTTTCGGGGGGCCCGGGGAGCTGTTTTTT. It is translated as CASSEVFGGPGELFF.

This clone was found once. J is TRBJ1-1 and V is TRBV9; maybe TRBD1 (6 bases). Germline CDR1 SGDLS, CDR2 YYNGEE. There are 14 residues in the CDR3. Trimming removed 4 bases at V and 6 bases at J, with 16 bases between. The CDR3 here is CASSPGGRISEAFF. DNA for the CDR3: TGTGCCAGCAGCCCCGGGGGGCGCATCTCTGAAGCTTTCTTT. Looking up the rest from reference TRBV9 and TRBJ1-1 gives the full variable domain: DSGVTQTPKHLITATGQRVTLRCSPRSGDLSVYWYQQSLDQGLQFLIQYYNGEERAKGNILERFSAQQFPDLHSELNLSSLELGDSALYFCASSPGGRISEAFFGQGTRLTVV.

The J gene is TRBJ2-5, the V gene TRBV24-1; the match to TRBD1 covers 11 bases. V trimming: 3 bases; J trimming: 3 bases; junction bases outside the gene matches: 2. The CDR3 contains 15 residues. Germline loops: CDR1 KGHDR, CDR2 SFDVKD. Here the CDR3 reads CATSDGQGAKETQYF. DNA of the CDR3: TGTGCCACCAGTGATGGACAGGGGGCGAAAGAGACCCAGTACTTC.

This sequence joins TRBV5-1 and TRBJ2-1; TRBD2 aligns across 10 bases. The germline V gene has CDR1 SGHRS and CDR2 YFSETQ. The CDR3 loop spans 14 amino acids. V dropped 2 bases and J dropped 7; count of bases not matched to a gene: 3. CDR3 region: CASSLAGGRNEQFF. The DNA for the CDR3 is TGCGCCAGCAGCTTAGCGGGAGGGAGGAATGAGCAGTTCTTC.

The chain is built from TRBV5-1 and TRBJ2-2; TRBD1 might be the D (7 bases). The CDR3 length is 14 residues. V lost 4 bases, J lost 4 bases, and 11 bases lay in between. Germline-derived CDR1 and CDR2 are SGHRS and YFSETQ. The CDR3 DNA follows: TGCGCCAGCAGCGCGGGACAGCCCACCGGGGAGCTGTTTTTT. This sequence encodes CASSAGQPTGELFF.

This chain uses TRBV18 with TRBJ2-2; 12 nucleotides align to TRBD2. Trimming cost V 5 bases and J 5 bases; bases outside gene matches: 9. CDR3 length equals 17 residues. CDR1 is KGHSH, CDR2 LQKENI, per germline. The CDR3 is CASSVLTSGRDTGELFF. CDR3 sequence (DNA): TGTGCCAGCTCAGTCTTGACTAGCGGGAGAGATACCGGGGAGCTGTTTTTT.

V is TRBV28 and J is TRBJ2-2, with D unresolved. The germline gives CDR1 MDHEN, CDR2 SYDVKM. V lost 1 base and J lost 5, with 23 bases in between. The CDR3 is 19 residues long. As DNA, the CDR3 is TGTGCCAGCAGTTTATTCTTCGGGTCCAGCTTGAGTAGGACCGGGGAGCTGTTTTTT. This gives the protein CASSLFFGSSLSRTGELFF.

The chain combines TRBV5-1 with TRBJ2-6; D is uncertain. With 0 bases removed from V and 0 bases from J, the gap between germline ends came to 7 bases. The germline V gene encodes CDR1 SGHRS and CDR2 YFSETQ. The CDR3 is made up of 16 amino acids. CDR3 bases: TGCGCCAGCAGCTTGGCAGGCCGCTCTGGGGCCAACGTCCTGACTTTC. The encoded protein is CASSLAGRSGANVLTF.